Each of the 32 T cell receptor beta chains below was sequenced from the same sample in a study of T cells in women clearing cervical HPV infection. Profiling relied on immunoSEQ multiplex PCR, and the TCRdb table lists in-frame clones only, not all of them. The sample has 25,000 to 35,000 clones. Source material: blood buffy coat. The receptors originated from a woman aged 18 to 75 with a cervical HPV16 infection that either progressed to CIN3+ or cleared (not recorded which).

Regarding this clone: The read finishes 3 residues shy of the CDR3 end, and the germline J gene is used to complete it. The chain recombines TRBV18 with TRBJ2-4, with D perhaps matching TRBD1 (5 bases). The CDR3 sequence is 17 residues long. Germline CDR1 is KGHSH and CDR2 is LQKENI. Incomplete CDR3 DNA: TGTGCCAGCTCATTAACTCGTGACAGCGAAACACTCTATGGT. Translated: CASSLTRDSETLYG. The full CDR3 is CASSLTRDSETLYGQYF.

As concerns this clone: The read finishes 3 residues shy of the CDR3 end, and the germline J gene is used to complete it. The J gene is TRBJ2-4, the V gene TRBV18; TRBD2 is a possible D gene (5 bases). The CDR3 is made up of 15 amino acids. CDR1 is KGHSH and CDR2 is LQKENI in the germline V gene. Here the CDR3 reads CASSPEQDPDSGQYF. The DNA read from the CDR3 is TGTGCCAGCTCCCCAGAACAAGACCCGGACTCTGGT.

For this clone: The read ends 3 residues before the CDR3 terminus; that terminus is restored from the germline J gene. V and J are TRBV20-1 and TRBJ1-3; possible D gene TRBD1, 5 bases. The CDR3 has 11 residues. V lost 6 bases, J lost 4 bases, and 7 bases lay in between. Germline-derived CDR1 and CDR2 are DFQATT and SNEGSKA (reference sequence). The CDR3 loop is CSAHRGNTIYF. The DNA read from the CDR3 is TGCAGTGCCCACAGGGGAAACACC.

A remark on this clone: With the read ending 3 residues before the CDR3 end, the germline J gene is used to fill in that end. This sequence joins TRBV18 and TRBJ2-3, with a tentative D call TRBD1 (6 bases). This CDR3 comprises 15 residues. Germline V CDR1 and CDR2: KGHSH, LQKENI. CDR3 DNA (partial): TGTGCCAGCTCACCAGATTTAGGGGGAGAGGAGACG. Protein: CASSPDLGGEET. The CDR3 in its entirety is CASSPDLGGEETQYF.

In regard to this clone: Coverage ceases 3 residues before the CDR3 finishes, and the germline J gene fills in the end. This chain links TRBV5-4 with TRBJ2-7, with TRBD1 matching over 8 bases. CDR1 is SGHNT, CDR2 YYREEE, per germline (reference sequence). V was pared by 6 bases and J by 2 bases, with 7 bases of the junction left unmatched. There are 14 residues in the CDR3. CDR3: CASTRTGPPYEQYF. Incomplete CDR3 DNA: TGTGCCAGCACCCGGACAGGGCCACCCTACGAG. The complete variable domain, with remaining parts taken from reference TRBV5-4 and TRBJ2-7, reads ETGVTQSPTHLIKTRGQQVTLRCSSQSGHNTVSWYQQALGQGPQFIFQYYREEENGRGNFPPRFSGLQFPNYSSELNVNALELDDSALYLCASTRTGPPYEQYFGPGTRLTVT.

About this clone itself: The read halts 3 residues ahead of the CDR3 end, with the missing end drawn from the germline J gene. V gene TRBV28 combines with J gene TRBJ2-1, with D perhaps matching TRBD2 (7 bases). Germline V gives CDR1 MDHEN, CDR2 SYDVKM. There are 20 residues in the CDR3. Trimming left V 4 bases short and J 4 bases short, with 29 bases between. The CDR3 DNA, read in part, is TGTGCCAGCAGTTCCAGTGAGGGGGGGCGGTCGGGGCTAAGGTACAATGAG. Protein sequence: CASSSSEGGRSGLRYNE. The CDR3, in full, reads CASSSSEGGRSGLRYNEQFF. Together with reference TRBV28 and TRBJ2-1, the CDR3 gives the full variable domain: DVKVTQSSRYLVKRTGEKVFLECVQDMDHENMFWYRQDPGLGLRLIYFSYDVKMKEKGDIPEGYSVSREKKERFSLILESASTNQTSMYLCASSSSEGGRSGLRYNEQFFGPGTRLTVL.

Details on this clone: The CDR3 end lies 3 residues beyond the end of the read and is filled in from the germline J gene. V is TRBV7-6 and J is TRBJ1-2; D call uncertain. The CDR3 is 12 amino acids. Germline V gene data show CDR1 as SGHVS and CDR2 as FNYEAQ. The CDR3 DNA, read in part, is TGTGCCAGCAGCTTAGCTGCGAATGAC. Amino acid sequence: CASSLAAND. From start to end, the CDR3 is CASSLAANDYTF. Full variable domain (missing parts from reference TRBV7-6 and TRBJ1-2): GAGVSQSPRYKVTKRGQDVALRCDPISGHVSLYWYRQALGQGPEFLTYFNYEAQQDKSGLPNDRFSAERPEGSISTLTIQRTEQRDSAMYRCASSLAANDYTFGSGTRLTVV.

Notes on this clone: The CDR3 end lies 3 residues beyond the end of the read and is filled in from the germline J gene. This chain joins TRBV19 and TRBJ2-4, with D possibly matching TRBD1 (6 bases). CDR3 length: 14 amino acids. Germline V gene lookup returns CDR1 LNHDA and CDR2 SQIVND (reference sequence). Incomplete CDR3 DNA: TGTGCCACCCGAGGGGGTTCAGACAACTATGGT. Its translation is CATRGGSDNYG. The full-length CDR3 reads as CATRGGSDNYGQYF.

On this clone: The CDR3 end falls 3 residues outside the read, so it is completed with the germline J gene. This chain links TRBV2 with TRBJ1-2; 7 bases are a match to TRBD1. CDR3 length: 15 amino acids. CDR1 is SNHLY and CDR2 is FYNNEI in the germline V gene. The CDR3 loop reads CASSPTGEGNNDYTF. CDR3 DNA (partial): TGTGCCAGCAGTCCTACAGGGGAGGGAAACAATGAC.

Concerning this clone itself: The CDR3 extends 3 residues past the end of the read, so its final part is completed from the germline J gene. This rearrangement joins TRBV4-1 to TRBJ2-6; 9 bases agree with TRBD2. Germline V gene sequence: CDR1 MGHRA, CDR2 YSYEKL. V was clipped by 6 bases and J by 0 bases; unmatched bases: 6. This CDR3 has 17 residues. Partial CDR3 DNA: TGCGCCAGCAGTCTCGGGACTAGCAGCTCTGGGGCCAACGTC. Translated: CASSLGTSSSGANV. The CDR3 as a whole reads CASSLGTSSSGANVLTF.

In the case of this clone: Read sequence stops 3 residues before the CDR3 end, and the germline J gene provides the missing end. This rearrangement joins TRBV5-1 to TRBJ2-3; 7 positions match TRBD2. V dropped 7 bases and J dropped 0; count of bases not matched to a gene: 8. This CDR3 has 15 residues. CDR1 is SGHRS, CDR2 YFSETQ, per germline. The CDR3 is CASGQSGASTDTQYF. CDR3 bases read: TGCGCCAGCGGACAAAGCGGGGCCAGCACAGATACG.

Concerning this clone: Read coverage stops 3 residues before the CDR3 terminus; the germline J gene supplies the remainder. The V and J genes are TRBV7-8 and TRBJ2-1; 7 bases align to TRBD2. Germline CDR1 SGHVS, CDR2 FQNEAQ. The CDR3 consists of 16 residues. Trimming took 1 base from V and 9 from J; bases not matched to a gene: 12. Partial CDR3 DNA: TGTGCCAGCAGCTTAGGGGTTCAAGCGGGAAGGCTTGAG. Protein sequence: CASSLGVQAGRLE. In full, the CDR3 reads CASSLGVQAGRLEQFF. The full variable domain, in which reference TRBV7-8 and TRBJ2-1 provide the parts outside the CDR3, is GAGVSQSPRYKVAKRGQDVALRCDPISGHVSLFWYQQALGQGPEFLTYFQNEAQLDKSGLPSDRFFAERPEGSVSTLKIQRTQQEDSAVYLCASSLGVQAGRLEQFFGPGTRLTVL.

Remarks on this clone: The read stops 3 residues short of the end of the CDR3; the missing end is completed from the germline J gene. This chain uses TRBV6-2 or TRBV6-3 with TRBJ2-7, with D perhaps matching TRBD1 (6 bases). The V and J ends lost 9 bases and 2 bases respectively, with 17 bases between them. This CDR3 comprises 14 residues. Germline loops: CDR1 MNHEY, CDR2 SVGEGT. The CDR3: CASRYRDTAYEQYF. CDR3 DNA, as far as it was read: TGTGCCAGTAGATACCGGGACACCGCCTACGAG.

To note about this clone: Relative to the germline gene, one junction end is altered; a read error may explain this. Read coverage stops 3 residues before the CDR3 terminus; the germline J gene supplies the remainder. The chain carries TRBV4-2 and TRBJ1-4; TRBD1 matches at 8 bases. The CDR3 extends over 15 amino acids. Per the germline V gene, CDR1 is LGHNA and CDR2 is YNFKEQ. CDR3 DNA, as far as it was read: TGCGCCAGCAGCCGCTACAGGGGGGCTAATGAAAAA. It specifies CASSRYRGANEK. The entire CDR3 protein reads CASSRYRGANEKLFF.

To note about this clone: Read sequence stops 3 residues before the CDR3 end, and the germline J gene provides the missing end. The chain uses TRBV30 and TRBJ2-2; the D gene is possibly TRBD1 (6 bases). CDR3 length: 15 residues. The V gene's germline CDR1 is GTSNPN and CDR2 SVGIG (reference sequence). CDR3 bases read: TGTGCCTGGAGTGTACAGGGTTCCTATAATTCACCG. It specifies CAWSVQGSYNSP. The full CDR3 protein is CAWSVQGSYNSPLFF.

As concerns this clone: The read terminates 3 residues before the CDR3 end, so the remaining end is supplied by the germline J gene. The rearrangement uses TRBV20-1 and TRBJ1-1, with a weak D call TRBD1 (5 bases). V was shortened by 0 bases and J by 0 bases, with 5 bases between the two germline ends. CDR1 and CDR2 (germline): DFQATT, SNEGSKA (reference sequence). The CDR3 contains 13 residues. The sequenced CDR3 bases are TGCAGTGCTAGAGAGGACATGAACACTGAA. Protein product: CSAREDMNTE. The entire CDR3 is CSAREDMNTEAFF.

The chain's CDR3 is CASSLEGGLNTEAFF. Incomplete CDR3 DNA: TGTGCCAGCAGCTTAGAGGGGGGACTTAACACTGAA. The chain couples TRBV11-3 to TRBJ1-1, with a tentative D call TRBD1 (5 bases). The read terminates 3 residues ahead of where the CDR3 ends, so the germline J gene completes it. This CDR3 is built from 15 residues. Germline CDR1 is SGHNT and CDR2 is YENEEA. Trimming cost V 0 bases and J 2 bases, with 10 bases left between them.

As concerns this clone: Read coverage stops 3 residues before the CDR3 terminus; the germline J gene supplies the remainder. The chain combines TRBV19 with TRBJ2-3, with 9 bases fitting TRBD1. CDR1 and CDR2 (germline): LNHDA, SQIVND (reference sequence). The length of the CDR3 is 15 residues. This chain's CDR3 is CASTSGQGVGQPQYF. CDR3 DNA, as far as it was read: TGTGCCAGTACCTCGGGACAGGGTGTGGGTCAGCCG.

CDR3 sequence reads: CASSLMFGVNQPQYF. The CDR3 DNA, read in part, is TGTGCCAGCAGCCTCATGTTCGGGGTCAATCAGCCG. This rearrangement joins TRBV7-6 to TRBJ2-3, with D possibly being TRBD2 (5 bases). With the read ending 3 residues before the CDR3 end, the germline J gene is used to fill in that end. The CDR3 contains 15 residues. Germline lookup yields CDR1 SGHVS and CDR2 FNYEAQ.

As concerns this clone: The DNA ends 3 residues before the CDR3 does, and the rest of the CDR3 is filled in from the germline J gene. This sequence joins TRBV7-9 and TRBJ1-2; no reliable D call. The CDR3 has 14 residues. V was cut by 9 bases and J by 7 bases, with 21 bases left in between. The germline V gene has CDR1 SEHNR and CDR2 FQNEAQ (reference sequence). The chain's CDR3 is CASGLSAGLLGYTF. The CDR3 bases that were read are TGTGCCAGTGGATTGTCGGCAGGCCTACTTGGC.

The sequenced CDR3 bases are TGTGCCAGTAGTAAAGGGCAGGGACTAAACACTGAA. Its translation is CASSKGQGLNTE. The complete CDR3 reads CASSKGQGLNTEAFF. The J gene is TRBJ1-1, the V gene TRBV19; a weak D match, TRBD1 (5 bases). Read coverage stops 3 residues before the CDR3 terminus; the germline J gene supplies the remainder. V lost 4 bases to trimming and J lost 2 bases, with 14 bases between them. This CDR3 contains 15 residues. The germline gives CDR1 LNHDA, CDR2 SQIVND (reference sequence).

Notes on this clone: The read ends 3 residues shy of where the CDR3 ends; the end is completed using the germline J gene. The chain combines TRBV7-9 with TRBJ1-1; no firm D call. This CDR3 is built from 12 residues. Germline loops: CDR1 SEHNR, CDR2 FQNEAQ (reference sequence). The CDR3 loop reads CASSLVAWEAFF. The DNA read from the CDR3 is TGTGCCAGCAGCTTAGTGGCCTGGGAA. The whole variable domain, filled in from reference TRBV7-9 and TRBJ1-1, reads DTGVSQNPRHKITKRGQNVTFRCDPISEHNRLYWYRQTLGQGPEFLTYFQNEAQLEKSRLLSDRFSAERPKGSFSTLEIQRTEQGDSAMYLCASSLVAWEAFFGQGTRLTVV.

A word on this clone: Read coverage stops 3 residues before the CDR3 terminus; the germline J gene supplies the remainder. The chain employs TRBV7-9 and TRBJ2-7; TRBD1 agrees at 7 bases. This CDR3 has 14 residues. From germline, CDR1 is SEHNR and CDR2 FQNEAQ (reference sequence). Unmatched junction bases numbered 8, after V lost 4 bases and J lost 5 bases. CDR3 DNA, as far as it was read: TGTGCCAGCAGCTCTAGACAGGGTAGGAACGAG. Its protein product is CASSSRQGRNE. The entire CDR3 sequence reads CASSSRQGRNEQYF.

On this clone: The DNA ends 3 residues before the CDR3 does, and the rest of the CDR3 is filled in from the germline J gene. The chain carries TRBV7-2 and TRBJ2-3; D unresolved. CDR3 length: 14 residues. Germline lookup yields CDR1 SGHTA and CDR2 FQGNSA. V lost 4 bases and J 6 bases, leaving 14 bases between the germline ends. CDR3 DNA, as far as it was read: TGTGCCAGCAGCTCCCCCCTTACAGCCGATACG. Translated: CASSSPLTADT. The CDR3 reads in full as CASSSPLTADTQYF.

Regarding this clone: The CDR3 extends 3 residues past the end of the read, so its final part is completed from the germline J gene. The chain carries TRBV24-1 and TRBJ1-3, with D hard to call. Deletions cut 4 bases from V and 4 bases from J, with 13 bases between. This CDR3 is 15 amino acids long. Germline-derived CDR1 and CDR2 are KGHDR and SFDVKD. The part of the CDR3 DNA that was read is TGTGCCACCAGTGACCCCACAGACAACGGAAACACC. Protein: CATSDPTDNGNT. The CDR3 in its entirety is CATSDPTDNGNTIYF.

Remarks on this clone: The read comes to an end 3 residues before the CDR3 does, leaving the germline J gene to fill in the end. The genes are TRBV4-2 and TRBJ1-5, with D maybe TRBD1 (5 bases). Germline values: CDR1 LGHNA, CDR2 YNFKEQ. There are 16 residues in the CDR3. V was trimmed by 0 bases and J by 7 bases, leaving 16 bases between them. CDR3 in amino acids: CASSQDRGAKGQPQHF. CDR3 bases read: TGTGCCAGCAGCCAAGATCGAGGGGCCAAAGGCCAGCCC.

Comment on this clone: Coverage ceases 3 residues before the CDR3 finishes, and the germline J gene fills in the end. The V call is TRBV12-5, the J call TRBJ1-1, with D uncertain. CDR3 length: 12 residues. With 6 bases removed from V and 1 base from J, the gap between germline ends came to 6 bases. Germline CDR1 LGHNT, CDR2 FRNRAP. The CDR3 region is CASGGQNTEAFF. CDR3 DNA (partial): TGTGCTAGTGGCGGTCAGAACACTGAA.

As concerns this clone: The sequence runs out 3 residues before the end of the CDR3; the remainder is reconstructed from the germline J gene. V and J are TRBV4-1 and TRBJ1-5; D might be TRBD1 (5 bases). With 1 base removed from V and 6 bases from J, the gap between germline ends came to 13 bases. The CDR3 contains 15 residues. The germline V gene has CDR1 MGHRA and CDR2 YSYEKL. CDR3 DNA, as far as it was read: TGCGCCAGCAGCCAAGGGACCGGGGGGGGTCAGCCC. This translates into CASSQGTGGGQP. In full, the CDR3 reads CASSQGTGGGQPQHF.

Details on this clone: The read gets to within 3 residues of the CDR3 end, and the germline J gene fills in the rest. This rearrangement joins TRBV30 to TRBJ2-4, with TRBD1 identical over 7 bases. The CDR3 covers 12 residues. Germline V lookup: CDR1 GTSNPN, CDR2 SVGIG (reference sequence). CDR3 in amino acids: CAWSVPGGDQYF. Incomplete CDR3 DNA: TGTGCCTGGAGTGTTCCAGGGGGTGAT.

Remarks on this clone: The read terminates 3 residues before the CDR3 end, so the remaining end is supplied by the germline J gene. The chain recombines TRBV2 with TRBJ2-7; possibly TRBD1 for D (5 bases). CDR3 size: 13 residues. The germline V and J ends were trimmed by 7 bases and 4 bases, with 14 bases remaining between them. Looked up from germline, CDR1 is SNHLY and CDR2 is FYNNEI. The part of the CDR3 DNA that was read is TGTGCCAGCAAACCAGAAAGACAGTACGAG. As protein: CASKPERQYE. The whole CDR3 is CASKPERQYEQYF.

Comment on this clone: The CDR3 goes on 3 residues after the read ends, and that part is filled in from the germline J gene. The chain uses TRBV4-1 and TRBJ1-5; D unclear. The germline gives CDR1 MGHRA, CDR2 YSYEKL. The CDR3 extends over 16 amino acids. Deletions cut 0 bases from V and 5 bases from J, with 14 bases between. The CDR3 reads CASSQDGKAGDQPQHF. The part of the CDR3 DNA that was read is TGCGCCAGCAGCCAAGATGGCAAGGCCGGGGATCAGCCC.

A word on this clone: Sequencing ends 3 residues short of the CDR3 end; the germline J gene provides the rest. The V call is TRBV6-1, the J call TRBJ2-3, with TRBD2 matching over 8 bases. The CDR3 has 17 residues. V trimming: 2 bases; J trimming: 2 bases; junction bases outside the gene matches: 9. Germline V gene lookup returns CDR1 MNHNS and CDR2 SASEGT. The CDR3 here is CASSELGLGTDTDTQYF. The CDR3 bases that were read are TGTGCCAGCAGTGAATTGGGACTAGGTACTGACACAGATACG.